The 30 T cell receptor beta chains below all came from one sample that was sequenced in a study of OX40 agonist ivuxolimab in advanced cancers. Produced via immunoSEQ multiplex PCR; TCRdb's table is partial and in-frame only. The sample shows nearly 80,000 clones, under 85% of them seen only once. Material: CD4+ or CD8+ T cells sorted from blood, obtained in a trial of the OX40 agonist ivuxolimab. These receptor sequences come from an adult with an advanced solid tumor such as melanoma, head and neck, liver or kidney cancer.

CDR3 protein: CASKNQGGQPQHF. The CDR3 nucleotides are TGTGCCAGCAAAAACCAGGGGGGTCAGCCCCAGCATTTT. J is TRBJ1-5 and V is TRBV6-1; 7 bases fit TRBD1. Germline assignment: CDR1 MNHNS and CDR2 SASEGT. V dropped 7 bases and J dropped 6; count of bases not matched to a gene: 6. The CDR3 is 13 amino acids.

The chain is built from TRBV7-2 and TRBJ2-7; D ambiguous. CDR3 length equals 11 residues. Germline V CDR1 and CDR2: SGHTA, FQGNSA. V lost 5 bases and J 3 bases, leaving 5 bases between the germline ends. The CDR3 coding sequence is TGTGCCAGCAGCGCTGACTACGAGCAGTACTTC. It specifies CASSADYEQYF.

This rearrangement joins TRBV10-1 to TRBJ2-7; TRBD2 agrees at 7 bases. Trimming cost V 9 bases and J 2 bases; bases outside gene matches: 10. Germline lookup yields CDR1 WNHNN and CDR2 SYGVQD (reference sequence). The CDR3 runs 14 residues. The CDR3 DNA follows: TGCGCCAGTGGGGGGGGGAAACCCCCCTACGAGCAGTACGTC. Translation gives CASGGGKPPYEQYV.

About this clone: The same CDR3 also results from other DNA sequences found in this sample. The chain carries TRBV18 and TRBJ2-7; D is ambiguous. Germline lookup yields CDR1 KGHSH and CDR2 LQKENI. The V gene lost 4 bases and the J gene lost 2 bases, with 6 bases spanning the gap. The CDR3 extends over 12 amino acids. The CDR3 region has the DNA TGTGCCAGCTCACTGGTCCCCTACGAGCAGTACTTC. It translates to CASSLVPYEQYF.

In DNA form, the CDR3 reads TGTGCCAGCCTTGGTGGGAGGGCTGGGACTTTCTTT. It specifies CASLGGRAGTFF. The chain carries TRBV7-8 and TRBJ1-1; the D is unclear. CDR1 is SGHVS and CDR2 is FQNEAQ in the germline V gene. The V end lost 8 bases, the J end lost 12 bases, and 19 bases lay between the germline ends. CDR3 length: 12 residues.

This chain's CDR3 is CASSPSGTVSYEQYF. CDR3 bases: TGTGCCAGCTCACCATCCGGGACAGTCTCCTACGAGCAGTACTTC. V usage is TRBV18 and J usage is TRBJ2-7; TRBD1 matches at 7 bases. This CDR3 is built from 15 residues. Trimming at V came to 2 bases and at J to 0 bases, leaving 4 bases not matched to a gene. CDR1 and CDR2 from the germline V gene are KGHSH and LQKENI.

V and J are TRBV7-9 and TRBJ1-1; tentative D call: TRBD1 (5 bases). This CDR3 has 13 residues. The V gene's germline CDR1 is SEHNR and CDR2 FQNEAQ (reference sequence). V was cut by 7 bases and J by 5 bases, with 14 bases left in between. CDR3 protein: CASTPQGGTEAFF. In DNA form, the CDR3 reads TGTGCCAGCACTCCCCAGGGAGGGACTGAAGCTTTCTTT.

The rearrangement uses TRBV7-2 and TRBJ1-2, with 7 bases that match TRBD1. CDR1 is SGHTA and CDR2 is FQGNSA in the germline V gene. Trimming took 9 bases from V and 9 from J; bases not matched to a gene: 13. This CDR3 contains 13 residues. The CDR3 DNA is TGTGCCAGAAAGCCCGGGACAGCAACGAGCTACACCTTC. It codes for CARKPGTATSYTF.

This chain connects TRBV28 to TRBJ1-3, with 8 bases lining up with TRBD1. The germline V gene has CDR1 MDHEN and CDR2 SYDVKM. J gave up 4 bases and V 11 bases, and 7 bases lay outside the gene matches. This CDR3 region has 13 residues. CDR3 amino acids: CAAQGGKGNTIYF. CDR3 DNA: TGTGCCGCACAGGGGGGTAAAGGAAACACCATATATTTT.

J is TRBJ1-2 and V is TRBV28; weak D call: TRBD1 (5 bases). V dropped 1 base and J dropped 13 bases, with 10 bases sitting between them. In germline, CDR1 is MDHEN, CDR2 SYDVKM. The CDR3 contains 11 residues. CDR3 DNA sequence: TGTGCCAGCAGTTTATCGGGGGAGTCCACCTTC. Amino acids: CASSLSGESTF.

The chain carries TRBV2 and TRBJ1-5; a possible D gene is TRBD1 (5 bases). Deletions cut 6 bases from V and 4 bases from J, with 16 bases between. This CDR3 spans 15 amino acids. Germline CDR1 and CDR2: SNHLY and FYNNEI. The CDR3 protein is CASRKTRDPNQPQHF. The CDR3 DNA sequence: TGTGCCAGCAGAAAAACAAGGGACCCTAATCAGCCCCAGCATTTT.

The chain couples TRBV28 to TRBJ2-3; 9 bases map to TRBD1. The CDR3 sequence is 17 residues long. The germline gives CDR1 MDHEN, CDR2 SYDVKM. V gave up 4 bases and J gave up 2 bases; unmatched junction bases: 10. CDR3 sequence reads: CASSSSDRGQITDTQYF. The CDR3 DNA reads as TGTGCCAGCAGTTCCTCGGACAGGGGACAGATCACAGATACGCAGTATTTT.

V gene TRBV5-1 combines with J gene TRBJ2-3; TRBD2 matches at 8 bases. The junction had 12 bases not matched to a gene; V was cut back by 4 bases and J by 2 bases. CDR1 SGHRS and CDR2 YFSETQ come from the germline V gene. There are 17 residues in the CDR3. CDR3 nucleotide sequence: TGCGCCAGCAGCCCCCCTGGGGCTAGCGGGTTCACAGATACGCAGTATTTT. Translating gives CASSPPGASGFTDTQYF.

The chain recombines TRBV10-1 with TRBJ1-5; TRBD1 matches 7 bases. The germline V gene encodes CDR1 WNHNN and CDR2 SYGVQD (reference sequence). Trimming took 10 bases from V and 4 from J; bases not matched to a gene: 7. This CDR3 comprises 13 residues. CDR3: CATGTVGNQPQHF. Written as DNA, the CDR3 is TGCGCCACCGGGACAGTCGGGAATCAGCCCCAGCATTTT.

The chain carries TRBV29-1 and TRBJ1-1, with 8 bases matching TRBD1. Germline values: CDR1 SQVTM, CDR2 ANQGSEA. This CDR3 region has 13 residues. Trimming cost V 2 bases and J 10 bases; bases outside gene matches: 9. The CDR3 loop reads CSVELGGQVGAFF. In DNA, the CDR3 is TGCAGCGTTGAACTGGGGGGACAGGTTGGAGCTTTCTTT. The variable domain in full, with the rest retrieved from reference TRBV29-1 and TRBJ1-1, is SAVISQKPSRDICQRGTSLTIQCQVDSQVTMMFWYRQQPGQSLTLIATANQGSEATYESGFVIDKFPISRPNLTFSTLTVSNMSPEDSSIYLCSVELGGQVGAFFGQGTRLTVV.

V is TRBV6-5 and J is TRBJ2-5; D unclear. V gave up 5 bases and J gave up 2 bases, with 9 bases separating them. Germline CDR1 and CDR2: MNHEY and SVGAGI. The CDR3 spans 13 residues. CDR3 region: CASSLFQQETQYF. CDR3 DNA sequence: TGTGCCAGCAGTCTGTTCCAACAAGAGACCCAGTACTTC.

This clone was picked up a small number of times. The chain joins TRBV29-1 to TRBJ2-1; D is perhaps TRBD1 or TRBD2 (5 bases each). The CDR3 is 11 amino acids. V lost 7 bases to trimming and J lost 8 bases, with 12 bases between them. Per germline, CDR1 SQVTM and CDR2 ANQGSEA. CDR3 sequence: CSGGGFDEQFF. The CDR3 bases are TGCAGCGGGGGCGGGTTCGATGAGCAGTTCTTC.

This sequence joins TRBV9 and TRBJ2-5; TRBD2 is a possible D gene (5 bases). The germline V gene encodes CDR1 SGDLS and CDR2 YYNGEE. Trimming removed 0 bases at V and 5 bases at J, with 14 bases between. There are 15 residues in the CDR3. CDR3 in DNA: TGTGCCAGCAGCGTAGGGGGAGACATAGGCGAGACCCAGTACTTC. Translation gives CASSVGGDIGETQYF. The full variable domain, rest sourced from reference TRBV9 and TRBJ2-5, is DSGVTQTPKHLITATGQRVTLRCSPRSGDLSVYWYQQSLDQGLQFLIQYYNGEERAKGNILERFSAQQFPDLHSELNLSSLELGDSALYFCASSVGGDIGETQYFGPGTRLLVL.

This chain uses TRBV15 with TRBJ1-5; D remains ambiguous. CDR3 length equals 14 residues. From germline, CDR1 is LNHNV and CDR2 YYDKDF (reference sequence). The V and J ends lost 5 bases and 0 bases respectively, with 8 bases between them. CDR3 sequence reads: CATSPGHSNQPQHF. The CDR3, as DNA: TGTGCCACCAGCCCGGGCCATAGCAATCAGCCCCAGCATTTT.

CDR3 bases: TGTGCCAGCAGTTACCAGGGTCCCAGCTACGAGCAGTACTTC. Its translation: CASSYQGPSYEQYF. The genes are TRBV7-2 and TRBJ2-7; D possibly corresponds to TRBD1 (5 bases). Trimming stripped 6 bases from V and 3 bases from J, with 15 bases between. The germline CDR1 and CDR2 sequences are SGHTA and FQGNSA. CDR3 size: 14 residues.

The rearrangement links TRBV18 to TRBJ1-1; the D gene is possibly TRBD1 (5 bases). The CDR3 covers 16 residues. Trimming removed 6 bases at V and 0 bases at J, with 17 bases between. Germline V lookup: CDR1 KGHSH, CDR2 LQKENI. DNA for the CDR3: TGTGCCAGCTCCCCTCGGGTTGAGGGGATGAACACTGAAGCTTTCTTT. The encoded protein is CASSPRVEGMNTEAFF.

This chain joins TRBV5-1 and TRBJ1-2; D is possibly TRBD1 (6 bases). Between the trimmed V and J ends, which lost 0 bases and 7 bases, there was a span of 13 bases. The CDR3 has 14 residues. Germline CDR1 reads SGHRS; CDR2 reads YFSETQ. In DNA form, the CDR3 reads TGCGCCAGCAGCTTGGGAACAGGGAAGGGTGGCTACACCTTC. It is translated as CASSLGTGKGGYTF.

This chain uses TRBV11-2 with TRBJ2-1, with TRBD2 matching 7 bases. V lost 5 bases and J lost 3; bases outside the gene matches: 19. CDR3 length equals 19 residues. CDR1 and CDR2 from the germline V gene are SGHAT and FQNNGV. DNA for the CDR3: TGTGCCAGCAGCCCGTGGTCCGGTGAGACTAGCCGGGGCTACAATGAGCAGTTCTTC. Encoded protein: CASSPWSGETSRGYNEQFF.

The chain links TRBV4-1 to TRBJ2-2, with D unresolved. The length of the CDR3 is 12 residues. Germline assignment: CDR1 MGHRA and CDR2 YSYEKL. The V end lost 4 bases, the J end lost 4 bases, and 4 bases lay between the germline ends. The CDR3 reads CASSRLTGELFF. The CDR3 nucleotides are TGCGCCAGCAGCCGTCTCACCGGGGAGCTGTTTTTT.

The chain employs TRBV6-6 and TRBJ2-5; TRBD1 agrees at 7 bases. The CDR3 has 14 residues. CDR1 is MNHNY and CDR2 is SVGAGI in the germline V gene (reference sequence). Unmatched junction bases numbered 6, after V lost 4 bases and J lost 4 bases. Here the CDR3 reads CASSSHTGAETQYF. The DNA of the CDR3 is TGTGCCAGCAGTTCCCACACAGGGGCAGAGACCCAGTACTTC.

The count of this clone is one. The V call is TRBV5-1, the J call TRBJ2-3; 15 nucleotides align to TRBD2. CDR3 length: 18 amino acids. Germline-derived CDR1 and CDR2 are SGHRS and YFSETQ. V shed 3 bases and J 2 bases; nucleotides not matched to a gene: 7. DNA for the CDR3: TGCGCCAGCAGCTCGGGACTAGCGGGGGGCCTGTACACAGATACGCAGTATTTT. This translates into CASSSGLAGGLYTDTQYF.

The rearrangement joins TRBV5-1 to TRBJ1-1, with D tentatively TRBD1 (6 bases). Looked up from germline, CDR1 is SGHRS and CDR2 is YFSETQ. V was pared by 4 bases and J by 1 base, with 14 bases between. This CDR3 is built from 15 residues. The CDR3 DNA follows: TGCGCCAGCAGCCAACAGGGTTCAAAGAACACTGAAGCTTTCTTT. It translates to CASSQQGSKNTEAFF.

The chain uses TRBV7-7 and TRBJ2-1; TRBD1 matches at 9 bases. V shed 3 bases and J 9 bases; nucleotides not matched to a gene: 12. The CDR3 is made up of 16 amino acids. Germline loops: CDR1 SSHAT, CDR2 FNYEAQ (reference sequence). DNA for the CDR3: TGTGCCAGCAGCTTGGGCTCGGGACAGGGAGGGGGTGAGCAGTTCTTC. Protein: CASSLGSGQGGGEQFF.

The chain joins TRBV7-9 to TRBJ2-1, with 9 bases that match TRBD1. V shed 6 bases, J shed 2 bases, and the junction held 5 bases outside the gene matches. From germline, CDR1 is SEHNR and CDR2 FQNEAQ (reference sequence). CDR3 length: 15 amino acids. DNA for the CDR3: TGTGCCAGCAGGGCCGGGACAGGGCCCTACAATGAGCAGTTCTTC. Translation: CASRAGTGPYNEQFF.

V gene TRBV5-1 combines with J gene TRBJ2-7; D unclear. With 4 bases removed from V and 5 bases from J, the gap between germline ends came to 16 bases. The germline V gene has CDR1 SGHRS and CDR2 YFSETQ. The CDR3 consists of 14 residues. CDR3: CASSLGWYGDEQYV. In nucleotides, the CDR3 is TGCGCCAGCAGCCTTGGCTGGTATGGGGACGAGCAGTACGTC.